The subject of this entry is one T cell receptor (beta chain). What it binds is unknown. Libraries were prepared by immunoSEQ multiplex PCR; TCRdb keeps only in-frame clonotypes and omits some of them. The table shows fewer than 70,000 clones, with roughly 80% occurring only once. The sample comes from a study of T cell responses to AZD1222 COVID-19 vaccine. Study results and caveats: Spike-specific TCR breadth rose after two AZD1222 doses, and depth rose as well. Reportedly, nearly half of unique spike TCRs recognized epitopes outside B.1.351/B.1.1.7 mutations. Mapped onto spike, vaccine-associated CD4 TCRs spanned it and were dominant at 160-218 and 743-854.

CDR3 length equals 14 residues. CDR1 is MGHRA, CDR2 YSYEKL, per germline. Trimming took off 3 bases at V and 8 bases at J, with 16 bases between the two ends. The rearrangement links TRBV4-1 to TRBJ1-2; D ambiguous. This sequence was found in an adult who received the AZD1222 COVID-19 vaccine. This material consisted of peripheral blood, taken 28 days after the second AZD1222 dose. For the CDR3, the DNA is TGCGCCAGCAGCCAGGCCGGGCGGACGGGCGGCTACACCTTC. Residues: CASSQAGRTGGYTF.